This T cell receptor beta chain was found in a study of shared clonotypes between healthy human individuals. To note about this clone: Its matching antigen is unknown.

General study findings and limits: Generally, estimated richness proved larger in naive subsets than it did in memory subsets.

The repertoire was sequenced with immunoSEQ multiplex PCR; TCRdb's copy has only in-frame clones and lacks some. The sample lists 2 million to 3 million clones, roughly 93% occurring once. All donors qualified as healthy HIV-negative adults and had experienced no recent acute infections or vaccinations. Germline CDR1 and CDR2: MDHEN and SYDVKM. The CDR3 contains 13 residues. This sequence joins TRBV28 and TRBJ2-5; D is unclear. The DNA end favors TRBJ2-7, so the J call may be wrong. Sequencing was done on a sample of naive CD4+ T cells from PBMCs. Stated subset: CD45RA+ positively selected. The sequence came from a man between 18 and 29 years old in good health. Some clones in this sample may be carry-over from other donors' samples. For the CDR3, the DNA is TGTGCCAGCAGTTTATGGTCATCCTACGAGCAGTACTTC. Translated: CASSLWSSYEQYF.